A selection of T cell receptor beta chains follows, all from one sample in a study of blood T cell repertoires in COVID-19. Profiled with immunoSEQ multiplex PCR; TCRdb holds only in-frame clones, not every one. The sample contains 35,000 to 45,000 clones, around nine tenths of which appear only once. Sequenced input: peripheral blood. These receptors were taken from a man aged 60 to 69 with active COVID-19. The CDR3 runs from the conserved cysteine through the conserved F or W. Each record gives: clone size, D gene, J gene, V gene, CDR3 length, CDR3 protein, CDR3 DNA. D genes are given only for firm matches. A row's size may be missing; if present it is once, few, many or a size class.

NA NA TRBJ1-1 TRBV6-2/TRBV6-3 14 CASSYWGSSTEAFF TGTGCCAGCAGTTACTGGGGCAGTAGCACTGAAGCTTTCTTT
once NA TRBJ2-1 TRBV7-2 15 CASSLHAGSYNEQFF TGTGCCAGCAGCCTCCACGCAGGATCCTACAATGAGCAGTTCTTC
NA NA TRBJ2-7 TRBV7-2 16 CASSSLWSSTAYEQYF TGTGCCAGCAGCTCCTTGTGGTCGTCTACCGCCTACGAGCAGTACTTC
NA NA TRBJ2-3 TRBV18 14 CASSPPSGSDTQYF TGTGCCAGCTCACCACCGTCGGGGTCAGATACGCAGTATTTT
NA TRBD2 TRBJ2-7 TRBV18 17 CASSPGLAGERSYEQYF TGTGCCAGCTCACCCGGACTAGCGGGAGAAAGGTCCTACGAGCAGTACTTC
NA TRBD1 TRBJ2-7 TRBV6-5 15 CASSPFPRDRFEQYF TGTGCCAGCAGTCCTTTCCCCCGGGACAGATTCGAGCAGTACTTC
NA TRBD2 TRBJ2-1 TRBV29-1 16 CSVEDPGGGSYNEQFF TGCAGCGTTGAAGATCCGGGGGGTGGCTCCTACAATGAGCAGTTCTTC
once NA TRBJ1-2 TRBV18 15 CASSPGTMRENGYTF TGTGCCAGCTCACCAGGGACAATGCGGGAGAATGGCTACACCTTC
NA TRBD2 TRBJ2-3 TRBV29-1 15 CSVEPSGIGTDTQYF TGCAGCGTTGAGCCTAGCGGGATCGGCACAGATACGCAGTATTTT
NA NA TRBJ2-3 TRBV5-1 15 CASSPTFSATDTQYF TGCGCCAGCAGCCCGACCTTTAGCGCTACAGATACGCAGTATTTT
NA TRBD2 TRBJ2-7 TRBV10-3 13 CAISAGTSDEQYF TGTGCCATCAGTGCCGGGACTAGCGACGAGCAGTACTTC
NA NA TRBJ2-7 TRBV6-2/TRBV6-3 16 CASSYAKSGTYYEQYF TGTGCCAGCAGTTACGCAAAGTCAGGGACTTACTACGAGCAGTACTTC
NA NA TRBJ1-1 TRBV11-2 17 CASSPQTGLKVDTEAFF TGTGCCAGCAGCCCACAAACAGGGTTAAAGGTCGACACTGAAGCTTTCTTT
NA NA TRBJ1-2 TRBV10-3 14 CAISGGGANYGYTF TGTGCCATCAGTGGAGGGGGAGCTAACTATGGCTACACCTTC
NA TRBD2 TRBJ2-1 TRBV6-5 15 CASSNSGISYNEQFF TGTGCCAGCAGTAATAGCGGGATTTCCTACAATGAGCAGTTCTTC
NA TRBD1 TRBJ2-5 TRBV28 16 CASSSPGGSHQETQYF TGTGCCAGCAGTTCCCCAGGGGGCTCACACCAAGAGACCCAGTACTTC
NA TRBD2 TRBJ2-5 TRBV10-3 13 CAISLTSEETQYF TGTGCCATCAGTCTGACTAGCGAAGAGACCCAGTACTTC
NA TRBD2 TRBJ2-5 TRBV6-4 15 CATIGTSGIKETQYF TGTGCCACCATAGGGACTAGCGGGATCAAAGAGACCCAGTACTTC
NA TRBD1 TRBJ2-4 TRBV5-4 14 CASSPPGQGNIQYF TGTGCCAGCAGTCCTCCGGGACAGGGGAACATTCAGTACTTC
once NA TRBJ2-5 TRBV5-4 14 CASSPKGLLETQYF TGTGCCAGCAGCCCAAAGGGACTCCTAGAGACCCAGTACTTC
NA NA TRBJ2-7 TRBV2 14 CASSRTPTSYEQYF TGTGCCAGCAGTCGGACTCCCACCTCATACGAGCAGTACTTC
once TRBD1 TRBJ1-4 TRBV14 16 CASSHAPGQGAPELFF TGTGCCAGCAGCCACGCGCCGGGACAGGGAGCTCCGGAACTGTTTTTT
few NA TRBJ2-3 TRBV7-9 14 CASSLRGQSDTQYF TGTGCCAGCAGCTTACGAGGGCAGTCAGATACGCAGTATTTT
few NA TRBJ1-2 TRBV28 13 CASRRGGHYGYTF TGTGCCAGCAGGCGGGGCGGACACTATGGCTACACCTTC
NA TRBD1 TRBJ1-2 TRBV29-1 12 CSARTGNYGYTF TGCAGCGCGAGGACAGGGAACTATGGCTACACCTTC
few NA TRBJ1-3 TRBV6-5 15 CASRPAVHSGNTIYF TGTGCCAGCAGACCCGCAGTTCACTCTGGAAACACCATATATTTT
NA TRBD2 TRBJ2-1 TRBV7-2 17 CASSIRTSGLVRNEQFF TGTGCCAGCAGCATCCGGACTAGCGGGTTAGTCCGCAATGAGCAGTTCTTC
NA TRBD1 TRBJ1-2 TRBV3-1/TRBV3-2 13 CASSQNRGYGYTF TGTGCCAGCAGCCAAAACAGGGGCTATGGCTACACCTTC
NA TRBD2 TRBJ2-7 TRBV6-5 16 CASSYSISGGDYEQYF TGTGCCAGCAGTTACTCGATCTCCGGGGGGGACTACGAGCAGTACTTC
NA TRBD1 TRBJ1-6 TRBV9 16 CASSPTGGSENSPLHF TGTGCCAGCAGCCCGACAGGGGGGTCTGAGAATTCACCCCTCCACTTT
NA NA TRBJ2-7 TRBV7-8 14 CASSLGAGTVEQYF TGTGCCAGCAGCTTAGGAGCGGGCACGGTCGAGCAGTACTTC
NA NA TRBJ1-1 TRBV5-5 14 CASSLAAGLEEAFF TGTGCCAGCAGCTTGGCCGCGGGTCTAGAGGAAGCTTTCTTT
NA NA TRBJ2-6 TRBV29-1 18 CSVEVGAGLGSGANVLTF TGCAGCGTTGAAGTAGGAGCAGGGCTGGGGTCTGGGGCCAACGTCCTGACTTTC
NA NA TRBJ2-2 TRBV19 15 CASSRSPGDTGELFF TGTGCCAGTAGTCGGTCACCGGGGGACACCGGGGAGCTGTTTTTT
NA TRBD2 TRBJ2-2 TRBV10-2 15 CASRPGLAGAGELFF TGCGCCAGCAGACCCGGACTAGCGGGAGCCGGGGAGCTGTTTTTT
NA NA TRBJ2-7 TRBV30 13 CAWDPGSSYEQYF TGTGCCTGGGACCCTGGGAGCTCCTACGAGCAGTACTTC
NA NA TRBJ2-1 TRBV28 15 CASSLRGRANNEQFF TGTGCCAGCAGTTTACGCGGCAGGGCGAACAATGAGCAGTTCTTC
once NA TRBJ1-1 TRBV5-1 13 CASSSDSNTEAFF TGCGCCAGCAGCTCGGACAGCAACACTGAAGCTTTCTTT
NA NA TRBJ2-7 TRBV2 11 CASISAYEQYF TGTGCCAGCATCTCGGCCTACGAGCAGTACTTC
NA NA TRBJ2-7 TRBV27 15 CASSPVVVGGDEQYF TGTGCCAGCAGTCCGGTGGTCGTAGGAGGGGACGAGCAGTACTTC
few TRBD2 TRBJ2-1 TRBV6-2/TRBV6-3 14 CASTPSGRRNEQFF TGTGCCAGCACCCCTAGCGGGCGACGCAATGAGCAGTTCTTC
once TRBD2 TRBJ2-3 TRBV7-7 15 CASSPASGLTDTQYF TGTGCTAGCAGCCCCGCTAGCGGTCTCACAGATACGCAGTATTTT
NA NA TRBJ2-1 TRBV5-1 16 CASSEGLLTSYNEQFF TGCGCCAGCAGCGAGGGACTTCTCACATCCTACAATGAGCAGTTCTTC
NA TRBD2 TRBJ2-5 TRBV3-1/TRBV3-2 19 CASSHRELAGARGVETQYF TGTGCCAGCAGCCACCGGGAACTAGCGGGAGCCCGTGGGGTAGAGACCCAGTACTTC
NA NA TRBJ2-7 TRBV2 14 CASSYPSASYEQYF TGTGCCAGCAGTTATCCTAGCGCTTCCTACGAGCAGTACTTC
NA TRBD1 TRBJ2-2 TRBV10-3 16 CAIGTKDRGVAGELFF TGTGCCATCGGCACCAAGGACAGGGGGGTCGCCGGGGAGCTGTTTTTT
NA TRBD2 TRBJ2-1 TRBV4-1 16 CASSLPGLAGINEQFF TGCGCCAGCAGCCTTCCTGGACTAGCGGGAATAAATGAGCAGTTCTTC
NA NA TRBJ2-3 TRBV5-1 16 CASSLGASVATDTQYF TGCGCCAGCAGCTTGGGGGCTAGCGTAGCCACAGATACGCAGTATTTT
NA NA TRBJ2-3 TRBV28 14 CASSLQGIIDTQYF TGTGCCAGCAGTTTACAGGGCATTATAGATACGCAGTATTTT
NA NA TRBJ2-1 TRBV7-8 15 CASSKGESLSRLQFF TGTGCCAGCAGTAAGGGGGAGTCGTTAAGCCGCCTTCAGTTCTTC
NA NA TRBJ2-2 TRBV18 14 CASSPSSNTGELFF TGTGCCAGCTCACCTTCGTCGAACACCGGGGAGCTGTTTTTT